The 18 T cell receptor beta chains given below trace back to one sample, sequenced in a study of T cell responses to AZD1222 COVID-19 vaccine. Using immunoSEQ multiplex PCR, the repertoire was profiled, and TCRdb retains in-frame clones only, with some absent. Of approximately 150,000 clones in the sample, less than 95% were seen once. The material sequenced was peripheral blood, taken 28 days after the second AZD1222 dose. The source of these receptors is an adult who received the AZD1222 COVID-19 vaccine.

The gene calls are TRBV5-4 and TRBJ2-2; 7 nucleotides line up with TRBD2. This CDR3 comprises 16 residues. Germline trimming cut 4 bases from V and 3 bases from J; bases unmatched to any gene: 9. Germline lookup yields CDR1 SGHNT and CDR2 YYREEE (reference sequence). For the CDR3, the DNA is TGTGCCAGCAGCCCCGGGCGCGGGGGATACACCGGGGAGCTGTTTTTT. This gives the protein CASSPGRGGYTGELFF.

The chain recombines TRBV12-3 or TRBV12-4 with TRBJ1-5, with D unclear. The CDR3 is 13 amino acids. V was trimmed by 6 bases and J by 4 bases, leaving 10 bases between them. CDR3 sequence reads: CASSYSGNQPQHF. CDR3 nucleotide sequence: TGTGCCAGCAGCTACTCGGGTAATCAGCCCCAGCATTTT.

The chain joins TRBV5-1 to TRBJ2-3; D is possibly TRBD1 or TRBD2 (5 bases each). Germline V gene sequence: CDR1 SGHRS, CDR2 YFSETQ. There are 19 residues in the CDR3. Trimming took 1 base from V and 1 from J, leaving 22 bases between them. CDR3 amino acids: CASSLSGSPILGGTDTQYF. The DNA of the CDR3 is TGCGCCAGCAGCTTGTCGGGATCGCCCATTTTAGGGGGCACAGATACGCAGTATTTT.

This clone is a singleton in its sample. The rearrangement joins TRBV7-7 to TRBJ2-1; TRBD2 aligns across 9 bases. J was trimmed by 9 bases and V by 1 base; bases with no gene match: 7. The CDR3 is 15 residues long. Germline CDR1 SSHAT, CDR2 FNYEAQ (reference sequence). The CDR3 DNA reads as TGTGCCAGCAGCTTAGACCTAGCGGGACTTAGTGAGCAGTTCTTC. Translating gives CASSLDLAGLSEQFF.

This chain connects TRBV6-1 to TRBJ1-2; the match to TRBD1 covers 9 bases. This CDR3 is built from 16 residues. CDR1 is MNHNS and CDR2 is SASEGT in the germline V gene. J lost 6 bases, V lost 2 bases, and 10 bases had no gene match. The CDR3 spells CASSERVGTGSDGYTF. DNA for the CDR3: TGTGCCAGCAGTGAAAGGGTCGGGACAGGGTCAGATGGCTACACCTTC.

This clone was picked up a small number of times. Other nucleotide sequences in the sample specify the same CDR3. The rearrangement joins TRBV11-2 to TRBJ1-2; 9 nucleotides agree with TRBD1. CDR1 is SGHAT and CDR2 is FQNNGV in the germline V gene. The CDR3 is 13 residues long. The ends lost 1 base at V and 8 bases at J; junction bases unmatched: 2. The CDR3 reads CASSLGTGDGYTF. The CDR3 DNA follows: TGTGCCAGCAGCTTAGGGACAGGGGACGGCTACACCTTC.

This chain uses TRBV11-2 with TRBJ1-2, with D tentatively TRBD1 (6 bases). The CDR3 length is 14 residues. From germline, CDR1 is SGHAT and CDR2 FQNNGV. Trimming shortened V by 3 bases and J by 4 bases, and 12 bases separated the two germline ends. Here the CDR3 DNA reads TGTGCCAGCAGCTTTAACAGGGTCGTCTATGGCTACACCTTC. Translating it yields CASSFNRVVYGYTF.

The CDR3 nucleotides read TGTGCCAGCAGCGTCAGCGGGAACGGCATAGAGCAGTACTTC. It yields the protein CASSVSGNGIEQYF. The chain carries TRBV6-5 and TRBJ2-7; 7 bases align to TRBD2. Germline trimming cut 6 bases from V and 7 bases from J; bases unmatched to any gene: 12. From germline, CDR1 is MNHEY and CDR2 SVGAGI. The CDR3 contains 14 residues.

The V gene is TRBV5-1, the J gene TRBJ1-4; D unresolved. The V end lost 5 bases, the J end lost 4 bases, and 9 bases lay between the germline ends. The CDR3 is 13 residues long. In germline, CDR1 is SGHRS, CDR2 YFSETQ. The CDR3 DNA is TGCGCCAGCAGAGAAGGAGATAATGAAAAACTGTTTTTT. It specifies CASREGDNEKLFF. Filled out from reference TRBV5-1 and TRBJ1-4, the complete variable domain reads KAGVTQTPRYLIKTRGQQVTLSCSPISGHRSVSWYQQTPGQGLQFLFEYFSETQRNKGNFPGRFSGRQFSNSRSEMNVSTLELGDSALYLCASREGDNEKLFFGSGTQLSVL.

The CDR3 reads CASSYRTGPYEQYF. DNA for the CDR3: TGTGCCAGCAGTTACAGGACAGGACCCTACGAGCAGTACTTC. J is TRBJ2-7 and V is TRBV6-2 or TRBV6-3; TRBD1 aligns across 7 bases. J lost 2 bases, V lost 2 bases, and 3 bases had no gene match. Germline CDR1 is MNHEY and CDR2 is SVGEGT. The CDR3 consists of 14 residues.

J is TRBJ1-2 and V is TRBV18; 8 bases map to TRBD1. This CDR3 spans 15 amino acids. The V gene end was trimmed by 3 bases and the J gene end by 3 bases; junction bases not matched to a gene: 6. Germline assignment: CDR1 KGHSH and CDR2 LQKENI. CDR3 nucleotides: TGTGCCAGCTCACCGCAGGGGGCGCCGGACTATGGCTACACCTTC. Translating gives CASSPQGAPDYGYTF.

CDR3 in DNA: TGTGCCAGCAGTGAAGACAAGCCACCCCTCCACTTT. The encoded protein is CASSEDKPPLHF. The rearrangement links TRBV2 to TRBJ1-6; no firm D call. Germline CDR1 is SNHLY and CDR2 is FYNNEI. The CDR3 covers 12 residues. The germline V and J ends were trimmed by 1 base and 11 bases, with 6 bases remaining between them.

CDR3 region: CSVRREGGSYNEQFF. The CDR3 DNA is TGCAGCGTTCGGCGGGAGGGCGGGTCCTACAATGAGCAGTTCTTC. The chain couples TRBV29-1 to TRBJ2-1; TRBD2 agrees at 9 bases. Germline CDR1 SQVTM, CDR2 ANQGSEA. There are 15 residues in the CDR3. V was clipped by 5 bases and J by 1 base; unmatched bases: 6.

This chain links TRBV4-1 with TRBJ2-2, with TRBD2 matching 8 bases. Trimming at V came to 4 bases and at J to 5 bases, leaving 6 bases not matched to a gene. There are 15 residues in the CDR3. Per germline, CDR1 MGHRA and CDR2 YSYEKL. The CDR3 reads CASSRGSGNTGELFF. The CDR3 DNA reads as TGCGCCAGCAGCCGAGGTAGCGGGAATACCGGGGAGCTGTTTTTT.

V gene TRBV28 combines with J gene TRBJ1-4; perhaps TRBD1 as D (5 bases). CDR3 length equals 16 residues. Trimming shortened V by 3 bases and J by 8 bases, and 19 bases separated the two germline ends. Germline CDR1 is MDHEN and CDR2 is SYDVKM. In DNA, the CDR3 is TGTGCCAGCAGTTTTCCTCAGCCGGGGGGTGGGGAAAAACTGTTTTTT. It yields the protein CASSFPQPGGGEKLFF. Filled out from reference TRBV28 and TRBJ1-4, the complete variable domain reads DVKVTQSSRYLVKRTGEKVFLECVQDMDHENMFWYRQDPGLGLRLIYFSYDVKMKEKGDIPEGYSVSREKKERFSLILESASTNQTSMYLCASSFPQPGGGEKLFFGSGTQLSVL.

In DNA form, the CDR3 reads TGTGCCAGCAGCCTCGGAGGCCGCCTATTCCGAGATACGCAGTATTTT. Its protein is CASSLGGRLFRDTQYF. V and J are TRBV5-5 and TRBJ2-3; D is possibly TRBD2 (5 bases). The CDR3 is 16 residues long. CDR1 is SGHKS, CDR2 YYEKEE, per germline (reference sequence). Trimming stripped 4 bases from V and 5 bases from J, with 20 bases between. The full variable domain, with the rest looked up from reference TRBV5-5 and TRBJ2-3, is DAGVTQSPTHLIKTRGQQVTLRCSPISGHKSVSWYQQVLGQGPQFIFQYYEKEERGRGNFPDRFSARQFPNYSSELNVNALLLGDSALYLCASSLGGRLFRDTQYFGPGTRLTVL.

V gene TRBV19 combines with J gene TRBJ1-2; TRBD1 aligns across 9 bases. This CDR3 region has 16 residues. CDR1 is LNHDA and CDR2 is SQIVND in the germline V gene (reference sequence). Trimming removed 6 bases from V and 4 bases from J; junction bases left unmatched: 12. The CDR3 sequence is CASRLTGTGFPYGYTF. CDR3 in DNA: TGTGCCAGTAGGCTGACCGGGACAGGGTTCCCCTATGGCTACACCTTC.

The chain joins TRBV7-2 to TRBJ1-4; D is perhaps TRBD1 (6 bases). Trimming cost V 3 bases and J 6 bases, with 14 bases left between them. CDR3 length: 15 amino acids. Per the germline V gene, CDR1 is SGHTA and CDR2 is FQGNSA. For the CDR3, the DNA is TGTGCCAGCAGCTTGTCCACAGGGTCTTATGAAAAACTGTTTTTT. Protein sequence: CASSLSTGSYEKLFF. The full variable domain, rest sourced from reference TRBV7-2 and TRBJ1-4, is GAGVSQSPSNKVTEKGKDVELRCDPISGHTALYWYRQSLGQGLEFLIYFQGNSAPDKSGLPSDRFSAERTGGSVSTLTIQRTQQEDSAVYLCASSLSTGSYEKLFFGSGTQLSVL.